The text below deals with one TCR beta chain. The antigen is undetermined. CDR3 length equals 15 residues. Trimming cost V 7 bases and J 0 bases, with 10 bases left between them. In germline, CDR1 is MNHNY, CDR2 SVGAGI (reference sequence). This specimen comes from a study of OX40 agonist ivuxolimab in advanced cancers. Turning to the study itself: Antecedent anti-PD-1, anti-PD-L1 or anti-CTLA-4 therapy was permissible, with around 41% having received some.

Findings and limits, study-wide: By week 6 at 0.1 to 3.0 mg/kg, blood CD4+ and CD8+ T cells had expanded clonally. Among patients with partial responses at 0.1-3.0 mg/kg, clonal expansion was among the lowest.

Libraries were prepared by immunoSEQ multiplex PCR; TCRdb keeps only in-frame clonotypes and omits some of them. The sample lists 70,000 or so clones; about 90% were seen once. No patient had autoimmune disease or received systemic immunosuppression. This TCR derives from an adult with an advanced solid tumor such as melanoma, head and neck, liver or kidney cancer. The chain joins TRBV6-6 to TRBJ1-6; tentative D call: TRBD1 (5 bases). This sample comprised CD4+ or CD8+ T cells sorted from blood, obtained in a trial of the OX40 agonist ivuxolimab. Here the CDR3 reads CASKQASSYNSPLHF. CDR3 coding DNA: TGTGCCAGCAAACAGGCGAGCTCCTATAATTCACCCCTCCACTTT.